These 26 T cell receptor beta chains originate from one sample sequenced in a study of cytomegalovirus exposure and HLA in healthy donors. This PCR relied on a set of 60 Vbeta primers and 13 Jbeta primers. TCRdb's table, derived via immunoSEQ multiplex PCR, lists solely in-frame clones and lacks some. The profile shows 150,000 to 200,000 clones, about four fifths of them singletons. The sequenced material came from PBMCs. The receptors come from a woman in her twenties or thirties in good health and CMV-seropositive.

The chain uses TRBV28 and TRBJ2-3; D gene uncertain. The CDR3 contains 15 residues. The germline V gene has CDR1 MDHEN and CDR2 SYDVKM. V lost 7 bases and J lost 1, with 15 bases in between. As DNA, the CDR3 is TGTGCCAGCATTACAGTAGGTTGGGGCACAGATACGCAGTATTTT. It encodes CASITVGWGTDTQYF. Filled out from reference TRBV28 and TRBJ2-3, the complete variable domain reads DVKVTQSSRYLVKRTGEKVFLECVQDMDHENMFWYRQDPGLGLRLIYFSYDVKMKEKGDIPEGYSVSREKKERFSLILESASTNQTSMYLCASITVGWGTDTQYFGPGTRLTVL.

The rearrangement joins TRBV4-1 to TRBJ2-3; 7 bases align to TRBD2. The J segment lost 6 bases and the V segment lost 1 base, leaving 10 bases of the junction unmatched. This CDR3 contains 16 residues. CDR1 MGHRA and CDR2 YSYEKL come from the germline V gene. The CDR3 DNA sequence: TGCGCCAGCAGCCAAGCGGGAGGACCCGGGTTGGATACGCAGTATTTT. Its protein product is CASSQAGGPGLDTQYF.

The rearrangement uses TRBV30 and TRBJ1-4, with 7 bases identical to TRBD1. Unmatched junction bases numbered 17, after V lost 3 bases and J lost 10 bases. Germline assignment: CDR1 GTSNPN and CDR2 SVGIG (reference sequence). This CDR3 has 16 residues. CDR3 sequence (DNA): TGTGCCTGGAGGCCGACAGGGAACAGTGATGAAGGAAAACTGTTTTTT. The encoded protein is CAWRPTGNSDEGKLFF.

The rearrangement uses TRBV6-5 and TRBJ1-2, with D possibly matching TRBD1 (5 bases). Germline CDR1 and CDR2: MNHEY and SVGAGI. The CDR3 has 12 amino acids. V shed 8 bases and J shed 4 bases, with 11 bases lying between them. The CDR3 loop is CASGGGSYGYTF. As DNA, the CDR3 is TGTGCCAGCGGCGGGGGGTCCTATGGCTACACCTTC.

The V call is TRBV28, the J call TRBJ2-2, with 8 bases lining up with TRBD1. CDR3 size: 16 residues. The germline gives CDR1 MDHEN, CDR2 SYDVKM. V trimming: 6 bases; J trimming: 3 bases; junction bases outside the gene matches: 9. CDR3 region: CASRSARQGYTGELFF. CDR3 nucleotides: TGTGCCAGCAGGTCTGCGCGACAGGGGTACACCGGGGAGCTGTTTTTT.

This sequence joins TRBV7-2 and TRBJ2-3; D possibly corresponds to TRBD1 (5 bases). Trimming took 7 bases from V and 6 from J, leaving 20 bases between them. Germline loops: CDR1 SGHTA, CDR2 FQGNSA. The CDR3 loop spans 15 amino acids. CDR3 loop: CASKGSSQSRDTQYF. The CDR3 DNA is TGTGCCAGCAAGGGGTCGAGTCAGTCTCGGGATACGCAGTATTTT.

This clone was picked up one time. The chain joins TRBV7-2 to TRBJ2-7; tentatively, D is TRBD2 (6 bases). Deletions cut 5 bases from V and 7 bases from J, with 12 bases between. Germline CDR1 SGHTA, CDR2 FQGNSA. The CDR3 extends over 12 amino acids. This chain's CDR3 is CASSPAAGEQYF. The DNA of the CDR3 is TGTGCCAGCAGCCCTGCCGCGGGAGAGCAGTACTTC.

V usage is TRBV7-2 and J usage is TRBJ2-7; D perhaps matches TRBD1 (6 bases). Germline CDR1 reads SGHTA; CDR2 reads FQGNSA. The CDR3 has 15 amino acids. V lost 1 base to trimming and J lost 6 bases, with 16 bases between them. As DNA, the CDR3 is TGTGCCAGCAGCTTAGGGGGACACTCCAGGGCCGAGCAGTACTTC. As protein: CASSLGGHSRAEQYF. The complete variable domain, with remaining parts taken from reference TRBV7-2 and TRBJ2-7, reads GAGVSQSPSNKVTEKGKDVELRCDPISGHTALYWYRQSLGQGLEFLIYFQGNSAPDKSGLPSDRFSAERTGGSVSTLTIQRTQQEDSAVYLCASSLGGHSRAEQYFGPGTRLTVT.

J is TRBJ1-1 and V is TRBV9, with 11 bases lining up with TRBD1. CDR1 and CDR2 from the germline V gene are SGDLS and YYNGEE. After removal of 4 bases from V and 4 bases from J, the junction contained 6 bases not matched to a gene. The CDR3 is 15 residues long. CDR3: CASSPRTGGTTEAFF. CDR3 in DNA: TGTGCCAGCAGCCCCCGGACAGGGGGCACCACTGAAGCTTTCTTT.

The V gene is TRBV2, the J gene TRBJ1-1; TRBD1 agrees at 7 bases. The germline V gene encodes CDR1 SNHLY and CDR2 FYNNEI. This CDR3 has 14 amino acids. The J segment lost 10 bases and the V segment lost 6 bases, leaving 14 bases of the junction unmatched. The CDR3 region is CASRGQVTAGGAFF. CDR3 nucleotide sequence: TGTGCCAGCAGAGGACAGGTAACCGCGGGTGGAGCTTTCTTT.

This chain connects TRBV2 to TRBJ2-7; weak D call: TRBD2 (5 bases). V was pared by 1 base and J by 3 bases, with 7 bases between. The CDR3 covers 13 residues. Per germline, CDR1 SNHLY and CDR2 FYNNEI. The CDR3 spells CASSEVGVYEQYF. The DNA for the CDR3 is TGTGCCAGCAGTGAAGTGGGAGTCTACGAGCAGTACTTC.

The chain has TRBV28 and TRBJ2-5; 8 nucleotides line up with TRBD1. There are 17 residues in the CDR3. The V and J ends lost 3 bases and 3 bases, in that order; junction bases with no gene match: 12. The germline gives CDR1 MDHEN, CDR2 SYDVKM. The CDR3 region is CASSFSTEDRGEETQYF. The CDR3 coding sequence is TGTGCCAGCAGTTTCAGCACCGAAGACAGGGGAGAAGAGACCCAGTACTTC.

The chain is built from TRBV10-3 and TRBJ2-7; 10 positions match TRBD1. CDR3 length: 14 amino acids. J gave up 4 bases and V 4 bases, and 4 bases lay outside the gene matches. Germline-derived CDR1 and CDR2 are ENHRY and SYGVKD. As DNA, the CDR3 is TGTGCCATCAGTGGGACAGGGGGTCGATACGAGCAGTACTTC. It yields the protein CAISGTGGRYEQYF.

This chain joins TRBV19 and TRBJ1-3; D is perhaps TRBD1 (5 bases). Trimming removed 2 bases at V and 2 bases at J, with 7 bases between. The CDR3 runs 14 residues. Germline V gives CDR1 LNHDA, CDR2 SQIVND (reference sequence). CDR3 DNA: TGTGCCAGTAGTATACGGGGGGCTGGAAACACCATATATTTT. It codes for CASSIRGAGNTIYF.

The V gene is TRBV25-1, the J gene TRBJ1-4; possibly TRBD1 for D (5 bases). The V and J ends lost 1 base and 8 bases respectively, with 11 bases between them. From germline, CDR1 is MGHDK and CDR2 SYGVNS. The CDR3 length is 14 residues. CDR3 amino acids: CASSEWGEVEKLFF. The CDR3 nucleotides are TGTGCCAGCAGTGAATGGGGGGAGGTCGAAAAACTGTTTTTT.

The genes are TRBV11-2 and TRBJ2-1; D is unresolved. The CDR3 covers 13 residues. CDR1 is SGHAT and CDR2 is FQNNGV in the germline V gene. The V gene lost 1 base and the J gene lost 4 bases, with 5 bases spanning the gap. CDR3 protein: CASSLAMYNEQFF. In nucleotides, the CDR3 is TGTGCCAGCAGCTTAGCCATGTACAATGAGCAGTTCTTC.

This chain links TRBV5-1 with TRBJ2-5, with TRBD1 identical over 8 bases. The better agreement between TRBJ2-7 and the DNA end casts doubt on the J call. The CDR3 totals 15 residues. Germline CDR1 is SGHRS and CDR2 is YFSETQ. CDR3 sequence (DNA): TGCGCCAGCAGCCTAACGACAGGGGACCTTGTCGAGCAGTACTTC. Translating it yields CASSLTTGDLVEQYF.

The rearrangement joins TRBV2 to TRBJ2-2; 8 bases match TRBD1. J was trimmed by 1 base and V by 8 bases; bases with no gene match: 6. CDR1 is SNHLY and CDR2 is FYNNEI in the germline V gene. This CDR3 region has 15 residues. The CDR3, as DNA: TGTGCCAGCCGCTCCGACAGGGGGAACACCGGGGAGCTGTTTTTT. Protein: CASRSDRGNTGELFF. Full variable domain (remainder filled in from reference TRBV2 and TRBJ2-2): EPEVTQTPSHQVTQMGQEVILRCVPISNHLYFYWYRQILGQKVEFLVSFYNNEISEKSEIFDDQFSVERPDGSNFTLKIRSTKLEDSAMYFCASRSDRGNTGELFFGEGSRLTVL.

This chain uses TRBV4-1 with TRBJ1-5, with D perhaps matching TRBD1 (5 bases). This CDR3 is built from 16 residues. Looked up from germline, CDR1 is MGHRA and CDR2 is YSYEKL. V lost 2 bases and J 3 bases, leaving 14 bases between the germline ends. The CDR3 spells CASSQPTGRLNQPQHF. The DNA of the CDR3 is TGCGCCAGCAGCCAACCCACAGGACGTCTCAATCAGCCCCAGCATTTT.

The V call is TRBV5-5, the J call TRBJ2-5; 7 bases fit TRBD2. This CDR3 is built from 15 residues. Looked up from germline, CDR1 is SGHKS and CDR2 is YYEKEE (reference sequence). V was clipped by 0 bases and J by 1 base; unmatched bases: 3. The CDR3 DNA is TGTGCCAGCAGCTTGGAAGCGGGGACCCAAGAGACCCAGTACTTC. It yields the protein CASSLEAGTQETQYF.

V is TRBV5-1 and J is TRBJ1-4; D may be TRBD1 (6 bases). CDR1 is SGHRS and CDR2 is YFSETQ in the germline V gene. The CDR3 totals 13 residues. V was cut by 4 bases and J by 4 bases, with 8 bases left in between. As DNA, the CDR3 is TGCGCCAGCAGCCCGGACAGTAATGAAAAACTGTTTTTT. It codes for CASSPDSNEKLFF. The full variable domain, its missing parts supplied by reference TRBV5-1 and TRBJ1-4, is KAGVTQTPRYLIKTRGQQVTLSCSPISGHRSVSWYQQTPGQGLQFLFEYFSETQRNKGNFPGRFSGRQFSNSRSEMNVSTLELGDSALYLCASSPDSNEKLFFGSGTQLSVL.

This chain joins TRBV5-1 and TRBJ2-7, with 8 bases aligning to TRBD1. The J segment lost 6 bases and the V segment lost 4 bases, leaving 9 bases of the junction unmatched. The CDR3 extends over 14 amino acids. Germline assignment: CDR1 SGHRS and CDR2 YFSETQ. CDR3 DNA sequence: TGCGCCAGCAGCCCAGGGGGCACTGAAGTCGAGCAGTACTTC. Its translation: CASSPGGTEVEQYF.

The chain combines TRBV6-1 with TRBJ2-7, with 7 bases that match TRBD1. Germline CDR1 reads MNHNS; CDR2 reads SASEGT. The CDR3 is made up of 15 amino acids. Trimming removed 3 bases from V and 3 bases from J; junction bases left unmatched: 8. The CDR3 nucleotides read TGTGCCAGCAGTGAGTACAGGGGAGTAGGCTACGAGCAGTACTTC. It is translated as CASSEYRGVGYEQYF.

The chain combines TRBV2 with TRBJ2-2; perhaps TRBD2 as D (7 bases). Trimming took 4 bases from V and 5 from J, leaving 17 bases between them. Per the germline V gene, CDR1 is SNHLY and CDR2 is FYNNEI. The length of the CDR3 is 16 residues. CDR3 sequence reads: CASSVLGGLKTGELFF. The DNA of the CDR3 is TGTGCCAGCAGTGTTCTCGGGGGGCTGAAAACCGGGGAGCTGTTTTTT.

This chain links TRBV4-1 with TRBJ1-1; 8 bases align to TRBD1. The CDR3 is 15 amino acids. V dropped 2 bases and J dropped 1; count of bases not matched to a gene: 3. Germline V gene data show CDR1 as MGHRA and CDR2 as YSYEKL. CDR3 sequence (DNA): TGCGCCAGCAGCCAACGACAGGGGCGGAACACTGAAGCTTTCTTT. Encoded protein: CASSQRQGRNTEAFF.

V gene TRBV9 combines with J gene TRBJ2-7, with D unresolved. Trimming pared 2 bases from V and 2 bases from J, leaving 14 bases between. CDR3 length equals 15 residues. The germline V gene has CDR1 SGDLS and CDR2 YYNGEE. CDR3 nucleotide sequence: TGTGCCAGCAGCGTTACGGCTAGTACCACCTACGAGCAGTACTTC. Amino acid sequence: CASSVTASTTYEQYF.